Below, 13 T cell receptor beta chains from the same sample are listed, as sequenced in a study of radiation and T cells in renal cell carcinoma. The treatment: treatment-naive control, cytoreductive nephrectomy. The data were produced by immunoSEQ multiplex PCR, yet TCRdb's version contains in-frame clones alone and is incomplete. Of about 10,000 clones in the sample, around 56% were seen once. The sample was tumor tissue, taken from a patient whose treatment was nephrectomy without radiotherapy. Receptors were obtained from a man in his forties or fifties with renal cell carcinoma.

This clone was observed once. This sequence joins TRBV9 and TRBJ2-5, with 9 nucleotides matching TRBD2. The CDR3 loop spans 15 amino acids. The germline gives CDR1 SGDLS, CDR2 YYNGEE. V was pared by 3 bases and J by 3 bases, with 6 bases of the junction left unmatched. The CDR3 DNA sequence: TGTGCCAGCAGCGATCGGTTAGCGGGAGAAGAGACCCAGTACTTC. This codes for CASSDRLAGEETQYF.

The DNA for the CDR3 is TGTGCCACCAGCAGGCTGGGCGGCTCCTACAATGAGCAGTTCTTC. This codes for CATSRLGGSYNEQFF. The chain employs TRBV15 and TRBJ2-1, with D unresolved. Germline loops: CDR1 LNHNV, CDR2 YYDKDF (reference sequence). The CDR3 loop spans 15 amino acids. Trimming left V 3 bases short and J 0 bases short, with 9 bases between.

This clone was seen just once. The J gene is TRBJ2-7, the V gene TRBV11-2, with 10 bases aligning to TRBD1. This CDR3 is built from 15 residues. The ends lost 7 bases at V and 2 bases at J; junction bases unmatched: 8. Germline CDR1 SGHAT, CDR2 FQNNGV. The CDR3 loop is CASTVRTGGTYEQYF. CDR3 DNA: TGTGCCAGCACCGTGAGGACAGGGGGAACCTACGAGCAGTACTTC.

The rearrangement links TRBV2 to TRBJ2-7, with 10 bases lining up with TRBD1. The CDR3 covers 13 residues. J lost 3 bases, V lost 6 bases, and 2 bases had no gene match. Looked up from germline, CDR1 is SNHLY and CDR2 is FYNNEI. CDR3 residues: CASRRDRGYEQYF. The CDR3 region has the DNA TGTGCCAGCAGGAGGGACAGGGGCTACGAGCAGTACTTC.

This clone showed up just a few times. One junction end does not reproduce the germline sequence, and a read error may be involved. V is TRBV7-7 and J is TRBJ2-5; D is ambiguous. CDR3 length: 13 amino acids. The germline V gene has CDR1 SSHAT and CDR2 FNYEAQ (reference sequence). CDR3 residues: CASSLGLRETQYF. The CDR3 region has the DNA TGTGCTAGCAGCTTGGGCCTGAGGGAGACCCAGTACTTC.

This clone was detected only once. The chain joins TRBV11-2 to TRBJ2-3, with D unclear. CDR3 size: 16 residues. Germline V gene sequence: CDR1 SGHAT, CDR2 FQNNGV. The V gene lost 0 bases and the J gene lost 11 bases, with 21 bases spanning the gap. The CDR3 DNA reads TGTGCCAGCAGCTTAGACTTGGTAGGAACTACCATTAAGCAGTATTTT. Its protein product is CASSLDLVGTTIKQYF. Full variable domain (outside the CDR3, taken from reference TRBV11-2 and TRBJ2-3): EAGVAQSPRYKIIEKRQSVAFWCNPISGHATLYWYQQILGQGPKLLIQFQNNGVVDDSQLPKDRFSAERLKGVDSTLKIQPAKLEDSAVYLCASSLDLVGTTIKQYFGPGTRLTVL.

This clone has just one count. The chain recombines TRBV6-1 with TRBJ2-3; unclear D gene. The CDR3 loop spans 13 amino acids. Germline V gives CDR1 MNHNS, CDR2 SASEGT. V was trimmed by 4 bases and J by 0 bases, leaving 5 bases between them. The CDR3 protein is CASSVYSTDTQYF. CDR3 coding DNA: TGTGCCAGCAGTGTATATAGCACAGATACGCAGTATTTT.

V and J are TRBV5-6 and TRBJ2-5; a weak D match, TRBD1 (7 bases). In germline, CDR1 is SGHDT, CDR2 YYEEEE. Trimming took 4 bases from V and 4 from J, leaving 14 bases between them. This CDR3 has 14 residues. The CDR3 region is CASSGGTDPETQYF. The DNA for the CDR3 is TGTGCCAGCAGCGGCGGGACAGACCCAGAGACCCAGTACTTC.

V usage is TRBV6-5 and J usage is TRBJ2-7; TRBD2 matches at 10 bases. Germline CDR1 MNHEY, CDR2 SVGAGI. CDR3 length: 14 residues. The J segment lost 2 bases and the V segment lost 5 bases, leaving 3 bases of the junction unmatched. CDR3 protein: CASSQLAGAYEQYF. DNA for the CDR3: TGTGCCAGCAGTCAGCTAGCGGGAGCCTACGAGCAGTACTTC.

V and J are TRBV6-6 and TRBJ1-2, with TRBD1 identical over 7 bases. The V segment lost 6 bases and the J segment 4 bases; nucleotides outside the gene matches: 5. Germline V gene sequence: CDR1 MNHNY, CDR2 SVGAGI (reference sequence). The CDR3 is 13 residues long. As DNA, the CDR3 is TGTGCCAGCAGCCCGGACAGGCTCTATGGCTACACCTTC. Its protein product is CASSPDRLYGYTF.

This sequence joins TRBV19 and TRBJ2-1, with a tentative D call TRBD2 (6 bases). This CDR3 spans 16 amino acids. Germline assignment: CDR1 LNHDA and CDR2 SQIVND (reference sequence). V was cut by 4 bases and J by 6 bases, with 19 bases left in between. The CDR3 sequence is CASSTGIAGSRNEQFF. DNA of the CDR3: TGTGCCAGTAGTACAGGGATTGCGGGATCTCGCAATGAGCAGTTCTTC.

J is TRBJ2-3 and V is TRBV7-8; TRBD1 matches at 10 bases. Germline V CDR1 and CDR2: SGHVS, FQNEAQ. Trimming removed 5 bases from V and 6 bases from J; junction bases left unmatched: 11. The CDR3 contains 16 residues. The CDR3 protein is CASSEGQGYTPDTQYF. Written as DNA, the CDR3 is TGTGCCAGCAGCGAGGGACAGGGGTATACGCCGGATACGCAGTATTTT. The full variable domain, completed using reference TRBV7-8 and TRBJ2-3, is GAGVSQSPRYKVAKRGQDVALRCDPISGHVSLFWYQQALGQGPEFLTYFQNEAQLDKSGLPSDRFFAERPEGSVSTLKIQRTQQEDSAVYLCASSEGQGYTPDTQYFGPGTRLTVL.

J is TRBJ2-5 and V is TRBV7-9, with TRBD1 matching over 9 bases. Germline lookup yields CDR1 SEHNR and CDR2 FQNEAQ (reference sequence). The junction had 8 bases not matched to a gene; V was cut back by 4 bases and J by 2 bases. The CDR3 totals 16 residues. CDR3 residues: CASSSRGQGRQETQYF. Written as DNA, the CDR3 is TGTGCCAGCAGCTCAAGGGGACAGGGAAGGCAAGAGACCCAGTACTTC.